Listed here is a single TCR beta chain. Its cognate antigen is unknown. The data were obtained in a study of T cells after yellow fever vaccination. Study-wide results and caveats: It was a weaker secondary response, yet one that peaked faster, at day 5 versus 15.

This CDR3 has 17 residues. J was trimmed by 2 bases and V by 1 base; bases with no gene match: 7. Germline lookup yields CDR1 LNHNV and CDR2 YYDKDF (reference sequence). MiXCR, run by TCRdb on the 5' RACE reads, gives a single entry per CDR3 protein. This sample has about 630,000 distinct CDR3 sequences, with around an eighth found just once. The TCR comes from a man younger than 45 who received the YFV17D yellow fever vaccine. V usage is TRBV15 and J usage is TRBJ2-7, with TRBD2 matching over 11 bases. The source was PBMCs, collected on the day of the yellow fever booster vaccination. The CDR3 here is CATSRALTSGTTYEQYF. CDR3 DNA sequence: TGTGCCACCAGCAGAGCTTTGACTAGCGGGACGACCTACGAGCAGTACTTC.